Listed here are 10 T cell receptor beta chains from one sample, sequenced in a study of cytomegalovirus exposure and HLA in healthy donors. The PCR was carried out with 60 Vbeta primers and 13 Jbeta primers. Sequencing used immunoSEQ multiplex PCR; TCRdb keeps in-frame clones, though not all of them. This repertoire shows over 150,000 clones, approximately 80% found once; its top ten account for about 0.092%. Sequenced sample: PBMCs. The source is a boy younger than 10 in good health and CMV-seronegative.

The chain employs TRBV9 and TRBJ1-6; D is undetermined. Looked up from germline, CDR1 is SGDLS and CDR2 is YYNGEE. The germline V and J ends were trimmed by 0 bases and 8 bases, with 12 bases remaining between them. This CDR3 comprises 15 residues. The CDR3 coding sequence is TGTGCCAGCAGCGTAGGAGGTAAAGTCGATTCACCCCTCCACTTT. Its translation is CASSVGGKVDSPLHF.

The rearrangement links TRBV2 to TRBJ2-7; 9 bases fit TRBD1. Germline assignment: CDR1 SNHLY and CDR2 FYNNEI. Trimming at V came to 3 bases and at J to 4 bases, leaving 4 bases not matched to a gene. This CDR3 region has 14 residues. DNA of the CDR3: TGTGCCAGCAGTGATGCGACAGGGGGATACGAGCAGTACTTC. Its protein is CASSDATGGYEQYF.

V and J are TRBV9 and TRBJ2-1; 14 positions agree with TRBD2. After removal of 4 bases from V and 5 bases from J, the junction contained 11 bases not matched to a gene. Germline V gene data show CDR1 as SGDLS and CDR2 as YYNGEE. The CDR3 totals 18 residues. Here the CDR3 DNA reads TGTGCCAGCAGCCAGCGAAGACTAGCGGGGGGGCCTAACAATGAGCAGTTCTTC. Translating gives CASSQRRLAGGPNNEQFF.

This chain connects TRBV7-2 to TRBJ2-7; 14 nucleotides line up with TRBD2. The CDR3 length is 16 residues. CDR1 is SGHTA, CDR2 FQGNSA, per germline. Germline trimming cut 5 bases from V and 4 bases from J; bases unmatched to any gene: 7. For the CDR3, the DNA is TGTGCCAGCAGCCCTGGGACTAGCGGGGGTCGATACGAGCAGTACTTC. Translated: CASSPGTSGGRYEQYF. The entire variable domain, with the rest obtained from reference TRBV7-2 and TRBJ2-7, is as follows: GAGVSQSPSNKVTEKGKDVELRCDPISGHTALYWYRQSLGQGLEFLIYFQGNSAPDKSGLPSDRFSAERTGGSVSTLTIQRTQQEDSAVYLCASSPGTSGGRYEQYFGPGTRLTVT.

This sequence joins TRBV2 and TRBJ1-2; TRBD1 matches 9 bases. The germline gives CDR1 SNHLY, CDR2 FYNNEI. The CDR3 length is 14 residues. V was pared by 7 bases and J by 6 bases, with 9 bases of the junction left unmatched. The CDR3 DNA follows: TGTGCCAGCATTCTACAGGGGGCGGAGGATGGCTACACCTTC. The encoded protein is CASILQGAEDGYTF.

This clone was seen once. The chain employs TRBV18 and TRBJ1-1; D call uncertain. The CDR3 contains 11 residues. In germline, CDR1 is KGHSH, CDR2 LQKENI. Trimming took off 3 bases at V and 7 bases at J, with 6 bases between the two ends. The CDR3 DNA is TGTGCCAGCTCACCGAGTGATGAAGCTTTCTTT. Amino acids: CASSPSDEAFF.

The chain carries TRBV18 and TRBJ1-3; D call uncertain. Germline-derived CDR1 and CDR2 are KGHSH and LQKENI. The CDR3 has 13 amino acids. V was pared by 3 bases and J by 8 bases, with 11 bases between. CDR3 protein: CASSPRRGDTIYF. In DNA, the CDR3 is TGTGCCAGCTCACCCCGCCGAGGAGACACCATATATTTT.

V is TRBV18 and J is TRBJ2-5; 13 bases line up with TRBD2. The last part of the DNA fits TRBJ2-7 better; the J call may be wrong. CDR3 length equals 15 residues. Germline values: CDR1 KGHSH, CDR2 LQKENI. In nucleotides, the CDR3 is TGTGCCAGCTCTCAAACTAGCGGGGGGGCCTACGAGCAGTACTTC. Translating gives CASSQTSGGAYEQYF.

The chain recombines TRBV6-6 with TRBJ1-6, with 8 positions matching TRBD1. CDR1 is MNHNY, CDR2 SVGAGI, per germline (reference sequence). J was trimmed by 9 bases and V by 11 bases; bases with no gene match: 12. The CDR3 is made up of 14 amino acids. This chain's CDR3 is CASKFGTGFSPLHF. CDR3 nucleotide sequence: TGTGCCTCTAAGTTCGGGACAGGTTTTTCACCCCTCCACTTT.

This chain joins TRBV4-2 and TRBJ1-4; D is possibly TRBD1 (5 bases). The CDR3 has 16 amino acids. The V and J ends lost 1 base and 7 bases respectively, with 16 bases between them. Germline V CDR1 and CDR2: LGHNA, YNFKEQ. The CDR3: CASSQVGRDGSEKLFF. CDR3 DNA: TGTGCCAGCAGCCAAGTCGGCCGGGACGGGAGTGAAAAACTGTTTTTT.